The sample holds many counts of the clone carrying this TCR beta chain. Its specificity is not known. The source material, RNA transcripts, was used to amplify TCR beta CDR3 regions. The primer set for the first-round RT-PCR of the TCR CDR3 was HTBI. TCRdb processed the multiplex PCR reads anew with MiXCR; each CDR3 protein has one entry. The table records about 180,000 distinct CDR3 sequences, approximately 17% of them present only once. Germline assignment: CDR1 MNHNS and CDR2 SASEGT. CDR3 length: 15 amino acids. V was shortened by 4 bases and J by 4 bases, with 16 bases between the two germline ends. Exclusion of a patient resulted from uncontrolled infection, other autoimmune disease, pregnancy or lactation. Diagnosis rested on symptoms, serum thyroxine and TRAb, thyroid ultrasound, and orbital computed tomography. The data stem from a study of T cells in Graves' hyperthyroidism and ophthalmopathy.

General study results and limits: Ophthalmopathy and stable hyperthyroidism were separated by a 13 V-J model. The blood repertoire included most of the expanded thyroid clonotypes above 0.001.

The TCR sequence derives from a woman in her fifties or sixties with Graves' hyperthyroidism. Sequencing used blood. The chain joins TRBV6-1 to TRBJ1-2, with TRBD1 as a possible D gene (6 bases). The chain's CDR3 is CASSAPRTAAYGYTF. DNA for the CDR3: TGTGCCAGCAGTGCGCCCCGGACAGCGGCCTATGGCTACACCTTC.